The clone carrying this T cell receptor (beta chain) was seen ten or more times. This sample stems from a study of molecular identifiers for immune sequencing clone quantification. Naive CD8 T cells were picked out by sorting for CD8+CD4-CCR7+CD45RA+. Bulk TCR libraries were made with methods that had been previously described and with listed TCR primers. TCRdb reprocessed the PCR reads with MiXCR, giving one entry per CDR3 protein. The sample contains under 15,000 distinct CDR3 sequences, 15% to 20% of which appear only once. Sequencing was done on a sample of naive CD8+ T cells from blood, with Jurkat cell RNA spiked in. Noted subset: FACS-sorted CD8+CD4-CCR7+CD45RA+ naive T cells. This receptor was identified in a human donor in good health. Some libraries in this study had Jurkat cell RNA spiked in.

The CDR3 nucleotides read TGTGCCAGCAGCTCCGGGACAGGGGTATACGAGCAGTACTTC. It is translated as CASSSGTGVYEQYF. The chain uses TRBV5-5 and TRBJ2-7, with TRBD1 identical over 10 bases. The CDR3 has 14 residues. The J segment lost 4 bases and the V segment lost 3 bases, leaving 4 bases of the junction unmatched. The germline CDR1 and CDR2 sequences are SGHKS and YYEKEE (reference sequence).